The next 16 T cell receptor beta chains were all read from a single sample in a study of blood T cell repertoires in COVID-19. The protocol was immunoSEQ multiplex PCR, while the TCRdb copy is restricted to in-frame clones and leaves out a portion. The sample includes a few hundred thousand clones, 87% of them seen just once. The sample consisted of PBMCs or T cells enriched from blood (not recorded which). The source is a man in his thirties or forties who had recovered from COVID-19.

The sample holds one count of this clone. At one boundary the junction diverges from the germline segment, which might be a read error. This chain's CDR3 is CASSRIPLRPTSF. CDR3 sequence (DNA): TGTGCCAGCAGTCGGATCCCCCTGAGGCCTACATCGTTT. J is TRBJ1-4 and V is TRBV12-3 or TRBV12-4; D gene ambiguous. The CDR3 covers 13 residues.

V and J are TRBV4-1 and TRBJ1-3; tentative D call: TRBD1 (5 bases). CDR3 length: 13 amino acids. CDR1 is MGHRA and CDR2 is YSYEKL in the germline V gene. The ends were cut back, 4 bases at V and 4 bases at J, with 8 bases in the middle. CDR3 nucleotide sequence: TGCGCCAGCAGCCTTGGGGGGGGAAACACCATATATTTT. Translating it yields CASSLGGGNTIYF.

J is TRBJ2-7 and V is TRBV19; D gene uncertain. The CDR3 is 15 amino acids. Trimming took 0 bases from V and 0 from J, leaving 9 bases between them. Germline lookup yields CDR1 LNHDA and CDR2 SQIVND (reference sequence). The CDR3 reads CASSIELHSSYEQYF. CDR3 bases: TGTGCCAGTAGTATAGAACTCCACAGCTCCTACGAGCAGTACTTC. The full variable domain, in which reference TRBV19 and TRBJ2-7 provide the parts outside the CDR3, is DGGITQSPKYLFRKEGQNVTLSCEQNLNHDAMYWYRQDPGQGLRLIYYSQIVNDFQKGDIAEGYSVSREKKESFPLTVTSAQKNPTAFYLCASSIELHSSYEQYFGPGTRLTVT.

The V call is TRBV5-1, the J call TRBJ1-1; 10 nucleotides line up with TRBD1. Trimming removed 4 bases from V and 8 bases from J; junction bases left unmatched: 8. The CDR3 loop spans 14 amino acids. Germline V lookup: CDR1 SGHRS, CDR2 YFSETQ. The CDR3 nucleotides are TGCGCCAGCAGCAGCGACCGACAGGGGGCGGAAGCTTTCTTT. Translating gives CASSSDRQGAEAFF.

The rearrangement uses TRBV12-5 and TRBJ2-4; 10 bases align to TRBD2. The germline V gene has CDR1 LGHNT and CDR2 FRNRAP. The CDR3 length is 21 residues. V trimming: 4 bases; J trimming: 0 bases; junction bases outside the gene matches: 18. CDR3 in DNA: TGTGCTAGTGGTTGGGCCTCGGGGTTAGCGGGGGGAGTCGTAGCCAAAAACATTCAGTACTTC. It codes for CASGWASGLAGGVVAKNIQYF.

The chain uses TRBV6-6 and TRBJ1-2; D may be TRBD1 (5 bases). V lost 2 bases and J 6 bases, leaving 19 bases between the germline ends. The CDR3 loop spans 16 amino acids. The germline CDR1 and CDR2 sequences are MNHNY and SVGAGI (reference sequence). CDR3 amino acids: CASSYAQVSDGDGYTF. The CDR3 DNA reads TGTGCCAGCAGTTACGCACAGGTTTCGGATGGGGATGGCTACACCTTC.

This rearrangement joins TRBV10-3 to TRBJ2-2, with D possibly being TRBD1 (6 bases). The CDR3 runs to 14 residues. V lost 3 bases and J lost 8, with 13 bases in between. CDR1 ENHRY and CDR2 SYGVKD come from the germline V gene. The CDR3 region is CAISELQGAGELFF. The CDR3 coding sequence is TGTGCCATCAGTGAACTACAGGGAGCGGGGGAGCTGTTTTTT.

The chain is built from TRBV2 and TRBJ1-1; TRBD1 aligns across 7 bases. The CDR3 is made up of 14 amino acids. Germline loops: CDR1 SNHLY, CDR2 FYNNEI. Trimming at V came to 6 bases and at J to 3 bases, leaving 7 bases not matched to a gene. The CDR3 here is CASSRRQGDTEAFF. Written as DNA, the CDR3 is TGTGCCAGCAGCCGAAGACAGGGAGACACTGAAGCTTTCTTT.

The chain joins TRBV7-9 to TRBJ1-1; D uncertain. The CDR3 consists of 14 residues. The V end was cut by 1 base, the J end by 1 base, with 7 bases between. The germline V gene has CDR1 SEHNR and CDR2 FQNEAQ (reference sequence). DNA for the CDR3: TGTGCCAGCAGCTTAGGAGTTGGGAACACTGAAGCTTTCTTT. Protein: CASSLGVGNTEAFF.

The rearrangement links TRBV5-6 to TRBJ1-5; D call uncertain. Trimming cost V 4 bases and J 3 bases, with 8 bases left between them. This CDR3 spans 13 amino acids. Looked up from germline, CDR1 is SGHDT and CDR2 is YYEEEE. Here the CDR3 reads CASSPGYNQPQHF. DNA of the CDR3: TGTGCCAGCAGCCCAGGCTACAATCAGCCCCAGCATTTT.

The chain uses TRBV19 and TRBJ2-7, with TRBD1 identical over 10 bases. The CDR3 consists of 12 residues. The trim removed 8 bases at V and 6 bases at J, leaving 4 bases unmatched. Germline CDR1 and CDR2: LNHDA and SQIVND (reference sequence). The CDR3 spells CASGTGVGEQYF. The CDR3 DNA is TGTGCCAGTGGGACAGGGGTTGGCGAGCAGTACTTC. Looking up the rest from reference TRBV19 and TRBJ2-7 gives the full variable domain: DGGITQSPKYLFRKEGQNVTLSCEQNLNHDAMYWYRQDPGQGLRLIYYSQIVNDFQKGDIAEGYSVSREKKESFPLTVTSAQKNPTAFYLCASGTGVGEQYFGPGTRLTVT.

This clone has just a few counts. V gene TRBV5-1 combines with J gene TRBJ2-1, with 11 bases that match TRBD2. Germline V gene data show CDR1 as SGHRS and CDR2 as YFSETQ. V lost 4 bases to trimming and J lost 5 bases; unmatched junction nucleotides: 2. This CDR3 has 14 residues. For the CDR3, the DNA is TGCGCCAGCAGCCCGACTAGCGGGAACAATGAGCAGTTCTTC. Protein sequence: CASSPTSGNNEQFF.

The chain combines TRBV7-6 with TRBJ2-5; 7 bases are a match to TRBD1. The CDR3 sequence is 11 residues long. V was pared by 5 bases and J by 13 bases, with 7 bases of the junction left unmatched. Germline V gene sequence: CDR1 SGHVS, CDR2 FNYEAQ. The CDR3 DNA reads TGTGCCAGCAGCCTAGGACAGGCTTTGTACTTC. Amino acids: CASSLGQALYF. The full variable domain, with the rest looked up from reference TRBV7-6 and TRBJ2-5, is GAGVSQSPRYKVTKRGQDVALRCDPISGHVSLYWYRQALGQGPEFLTYFNYEAQQDKSGLPNDRFSAERPEGSISTLTIQRTEQRDSAMYRCASSLGQALYFGPGTRLLVL.

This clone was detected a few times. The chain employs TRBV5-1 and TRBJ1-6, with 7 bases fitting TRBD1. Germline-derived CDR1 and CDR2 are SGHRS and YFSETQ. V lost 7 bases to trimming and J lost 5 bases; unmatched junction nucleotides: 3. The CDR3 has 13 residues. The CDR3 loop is CASAGTDNSPLHF. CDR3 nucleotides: TGCGCCAGCGCCGGGACAGATAATTCACCCCTCCACTTT.

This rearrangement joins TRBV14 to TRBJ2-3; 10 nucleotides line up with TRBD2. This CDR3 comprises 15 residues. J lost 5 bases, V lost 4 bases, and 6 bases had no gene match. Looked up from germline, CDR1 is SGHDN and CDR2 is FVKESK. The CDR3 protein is CASSPKRGGVDTQYF. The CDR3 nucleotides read TGTGCCAGCAGCCCGAAGCGGGGGGGCGTAGATACGCAGTATTTT. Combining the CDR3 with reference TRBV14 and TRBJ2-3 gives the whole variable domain EAGVTQFPSHSVIEKGQTVTLRCDPISGHDNLYWYRRVMGKEIKFLLHFVKESKQDESGMPNNRFLAERTGGTYSTLKVQPAELEDSGVYFCASSPKRGGVDTQYFGPGTRLTVL.

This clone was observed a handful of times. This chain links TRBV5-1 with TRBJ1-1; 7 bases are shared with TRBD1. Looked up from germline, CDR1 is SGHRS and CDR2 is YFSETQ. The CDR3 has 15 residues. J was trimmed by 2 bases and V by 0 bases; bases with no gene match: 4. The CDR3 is CASSLVWTGNTEAFF. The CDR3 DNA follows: TGCGCCAGCAGCTTGGTCTGGACAGGAAACACTGAAGCTTTCTTT.